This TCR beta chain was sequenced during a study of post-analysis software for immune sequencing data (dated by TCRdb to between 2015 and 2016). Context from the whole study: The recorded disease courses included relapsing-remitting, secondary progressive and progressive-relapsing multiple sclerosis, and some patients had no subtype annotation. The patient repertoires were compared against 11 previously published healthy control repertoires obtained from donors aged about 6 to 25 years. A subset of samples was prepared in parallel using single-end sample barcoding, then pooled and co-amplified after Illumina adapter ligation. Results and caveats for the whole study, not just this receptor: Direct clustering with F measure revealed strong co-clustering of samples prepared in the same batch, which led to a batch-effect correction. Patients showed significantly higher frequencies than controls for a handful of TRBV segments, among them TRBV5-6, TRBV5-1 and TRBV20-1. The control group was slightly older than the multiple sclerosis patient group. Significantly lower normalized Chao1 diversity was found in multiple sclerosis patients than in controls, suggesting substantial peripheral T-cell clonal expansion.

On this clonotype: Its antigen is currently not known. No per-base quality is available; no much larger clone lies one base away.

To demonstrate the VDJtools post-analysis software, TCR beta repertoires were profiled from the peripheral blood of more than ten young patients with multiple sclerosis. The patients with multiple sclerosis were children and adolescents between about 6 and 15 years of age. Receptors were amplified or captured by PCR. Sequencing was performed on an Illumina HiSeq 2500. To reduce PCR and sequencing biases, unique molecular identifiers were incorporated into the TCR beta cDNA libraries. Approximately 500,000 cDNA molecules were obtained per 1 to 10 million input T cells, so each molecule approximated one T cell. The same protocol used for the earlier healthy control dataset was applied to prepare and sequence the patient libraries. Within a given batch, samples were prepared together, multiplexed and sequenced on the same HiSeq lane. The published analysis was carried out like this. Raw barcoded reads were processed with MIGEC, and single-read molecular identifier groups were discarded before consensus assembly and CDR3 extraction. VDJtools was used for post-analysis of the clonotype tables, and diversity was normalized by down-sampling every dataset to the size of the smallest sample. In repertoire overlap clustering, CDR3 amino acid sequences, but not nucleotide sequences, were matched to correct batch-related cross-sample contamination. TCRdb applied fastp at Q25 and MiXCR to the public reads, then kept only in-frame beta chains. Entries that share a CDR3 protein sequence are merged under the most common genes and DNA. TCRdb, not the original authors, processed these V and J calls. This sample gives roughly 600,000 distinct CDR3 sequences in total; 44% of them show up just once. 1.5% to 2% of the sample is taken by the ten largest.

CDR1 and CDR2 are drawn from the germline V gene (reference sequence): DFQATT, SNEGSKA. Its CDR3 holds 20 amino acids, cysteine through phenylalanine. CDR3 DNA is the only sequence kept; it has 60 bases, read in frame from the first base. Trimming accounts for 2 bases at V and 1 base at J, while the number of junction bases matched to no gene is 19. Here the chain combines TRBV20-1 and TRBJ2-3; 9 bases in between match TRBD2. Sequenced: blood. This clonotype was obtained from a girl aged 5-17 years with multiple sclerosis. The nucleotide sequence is TGCAGTGCTAGATTAGCGGGGGCACGAAACAAAGGACTCCGCACAGATACGCAGTATTTT. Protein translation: CSARLAGARNKGLRTDTQYF.